The clone carrying this TCR beta chain was picked up a small number of times. With a J-beta primer mix and a sample-barcoded 5' primer, a second PCR ran roughly 7 to 11 cycles. From the 5' RACE reads, TCRdb called clonotypes with MiXCR, one entry per CDR3 protein. This table has approximately 1,100,000 distinct CDR3 sequences, more than 40% appearing once. This entry is derived from a study of blood T cells in healthy people across ages. CDR3 length equals 19 residues. Germline V gene sequence: CDR1 LGHNA, CDR2 YNFKEQ. Losses at the gene ends were 0 bases for V and 4 bases for J; bases not matched to a gene: 12.

The receptor was isolated from a woman aged 60-75 years in good health. The chain couples TRBV4-2 to TRBJ2-3; 11 bases align to TRBD2. Source material: blood. The CDR3: CASSQDRSTSGSVADTQYF. The CDR3 region has the DNA TGTGCCAGCAGCCAAGATCGGTCCACTAGCGGGAGTGTGGCAGATACGCAGTATTTT.